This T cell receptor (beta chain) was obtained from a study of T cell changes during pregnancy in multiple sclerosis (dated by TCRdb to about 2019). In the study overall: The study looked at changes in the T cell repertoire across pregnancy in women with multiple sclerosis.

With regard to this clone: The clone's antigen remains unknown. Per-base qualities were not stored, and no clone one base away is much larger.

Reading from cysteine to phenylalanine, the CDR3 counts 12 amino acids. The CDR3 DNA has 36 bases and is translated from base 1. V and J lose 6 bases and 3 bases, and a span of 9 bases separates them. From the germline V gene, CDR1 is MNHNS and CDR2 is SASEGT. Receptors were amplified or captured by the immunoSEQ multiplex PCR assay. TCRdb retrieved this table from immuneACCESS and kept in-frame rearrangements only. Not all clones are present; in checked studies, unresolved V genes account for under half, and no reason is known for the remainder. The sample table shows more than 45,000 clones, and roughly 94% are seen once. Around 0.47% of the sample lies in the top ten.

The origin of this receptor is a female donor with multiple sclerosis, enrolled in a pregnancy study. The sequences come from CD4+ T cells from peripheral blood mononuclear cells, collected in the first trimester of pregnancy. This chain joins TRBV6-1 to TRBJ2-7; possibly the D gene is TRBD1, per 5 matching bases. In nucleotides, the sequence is TGTGCCAGCAGGGGGCAATACTACGAGCAGTACTTC. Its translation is CASRGQYYEQYF.